This TCR beta chain was sequenced during a study of CD8 T cells in ankylosing spondylitis. CDR1 MNHEY and CDR2 SMNVEV come from the germline V gene (reference sequence). The CDR3 length is 18 residues. With 4 bases removed from V and 7 bases from J, the gap between germline ends came to 28 bases. TCRdb processed the 5' RACE reads anew with MiXCR; each CDR3 protein has one entry. Of 80,000 to 100,000 distinct CDR3 sequences listed, roughly 8.8% are singletons. Regarding the study as a whole: A TCR beta motif of several highly homologous variants seemed to mark ankylosing spondylitis blood. Previous work reported some of these motif variants in the synovial fluid and blood of reactive arthritis.

This clonotype was found many times. Its antigen is as yet unknown. The sequence came from a male donor with ankylosing spondylitis or in good health (not recorded which). The gene calls are TRBV27 and TRBJ1-1, with a tentative D call TRBD1 (6 bases). The sequenced material came from blood, either unsorted or a sorted T cell fraction (not recorded which). This chain's CDR3 is CASSSAAGYVGQTDEAFF. The DNA for the CDR3 is TGTGCCAGCAGTTCCGCTGCCGGGTACGTGGGACAAACCGATGAAGCTTTCTTT.